This TCR beta chain emerged from a study of beta chain features in type 1 diabetes. Findings and caveats of the study: In every one of the four CD4+ subsets, TCRB CDR3s were moderately but significantly shorter in Type 1 diabetes patients.

V lost 4 bases, J lost 7 bases, and 12 bases lay in between. The germline V gene encodes CDR1 SGHTA and CDR2 FQGNSA. This CDR3 contains 13 residues. Note on this clone: Its antigen is undetermined.

Expressed TCRB transcripts got sequenced, as all isolated RNA was reverse transcribed. The study sequenced naive, central memory and regulatory T cell samples to an average of about 3.5 million reads. Clones were sequenced by immunoSEQ multiplex PCR, and TCRdb holds only the in-frame ones, with some missing. Here the sample spans approximately 43,000 clones, approximately 61% being singletons. This clonotype was obtained from a man aged 25 to 45 with type 1 diabetes. Some clones in this sample may be carry-over from other donors' samples. The chain is built from TRBV7-2 and TRBJ2-3, with D tentatively TRBD2 (5 bases). Sequenced sample: Tregs from blood. CDR3: CASSYPGSNTQYF. CDR3 nucleotides: TGTGCCAGCAGCTACCCGGGATCTAATACGCAGTATTTT.